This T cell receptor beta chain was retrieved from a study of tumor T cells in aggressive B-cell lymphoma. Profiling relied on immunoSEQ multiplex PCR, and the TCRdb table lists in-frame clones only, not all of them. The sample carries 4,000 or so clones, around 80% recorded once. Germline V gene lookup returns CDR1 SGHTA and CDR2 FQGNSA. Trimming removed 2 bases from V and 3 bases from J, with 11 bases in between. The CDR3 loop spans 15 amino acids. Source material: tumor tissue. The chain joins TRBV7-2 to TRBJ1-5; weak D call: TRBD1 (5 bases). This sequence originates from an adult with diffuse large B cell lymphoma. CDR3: CASSLQKGYNQPQHF. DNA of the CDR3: TGTGCCAGCAGCTTACAGAAGGGGTACAATCAGCCCCAGCATTTT.